This TCR beta chain was documented in a study of T cells expressing NK-cell markers (dated by TCRdb to 2020 to 2021). For the wider study: TCR beta-chain repertoires were profiled in sorted CD3+CD56+NKG2C+, CD3+CD56+NKG2C- and CD3+CD56-NKG2C+ T-cell subsets from fewer than 10 donors. Of the eight sequenced donors, seven were found to be HCMV-seropositive and one was found to be HCMV-seronegative. The eight sequenced donors were randomly selected healthy volunteers, three men and five women. Libraries were sequenced as 2 x 150 bp reads on Illumina HiSeq 2000/2500, MiSeq or NextSeq. The full study reports these points: Those dominant clonotypes were again the most abundant among CD3+CD56-NKG2C+ cells in a handful of donors, at about 28.3-65%. In roughly 6 donors, the dominant CD3+CD56+NKG2C+ clonotypes ranked among the top 10 CD8+ clonotypes, making up roughly 1.0-8% of CD8+ T cells. It remained unclear whether the expanded NKG2C-expressing T cell clones were specific for HCMV antigens.

As concerns this clonotype: Its specific antigen is unknown.

The CDR3 contains 14 residues, cysteine and phenylalanine counted. Nucleotide data are not available. The germline V gene supplies CDR1 KGHSH and CDR2 LQKENI. Sequenced on an Illumina HiSeq 2000. TCR beta cDNA libraries were prepared using 5'RACE template switching, which introduced a universal primer site and unique molecular identifiers. Synthesis of cDNA was primed from the TCR beta constant segment and was followed by two consecutive PCR amplification steps. In the authors' own workflow: MIGEC handled demultiplexing of the reads and grouping by UMI, while MiTCR was used to assemble and quantify clonotypes. Only TCR cDNA sequences supported by at least two reads were kept to exclude erroneous sequences. The tcR package was used for downstream repertoire analysis, and clonotypes were matched across fractions by CDR3 nucleotide sequence plus V segment. VDJmatch was used to annotate antigen specificity against VDJdb, with one amino acid substitution allowed in CDR3. After the reads were reprocessed by TCRdb, one entry was made per CDR3 protein sequence, with no DNA. What appears here as the V and J calls and clone size reflects TCRdb's work, not the paper's. This sample's clone table shows about 380,000 distinct CDR3 sequences. Clones ranked in the top ten supply 5.2% of the sample.

A commercial ELISA kit detecting HCMV-specific IgG in serum was used to determine HCMV serostatus. Peripheral blood mononuclear cells were isolated from blood by Ficoll density gradient centrifugation. This receptor was obtained from a man aged 18-75 years in good health. Source material: blood T cells: a sorted CD56 or NKG2C T cell subset, CD4+ or CD8+ T cells, or bulk PBMC T cells (not recorded which). The chain employs TRBV18 and TRBJ2-5; TCRdb indicates TRBD1, and absent DNA this call remains unverified. The CDR3 reads as follows: CASSQERGQETQYF.